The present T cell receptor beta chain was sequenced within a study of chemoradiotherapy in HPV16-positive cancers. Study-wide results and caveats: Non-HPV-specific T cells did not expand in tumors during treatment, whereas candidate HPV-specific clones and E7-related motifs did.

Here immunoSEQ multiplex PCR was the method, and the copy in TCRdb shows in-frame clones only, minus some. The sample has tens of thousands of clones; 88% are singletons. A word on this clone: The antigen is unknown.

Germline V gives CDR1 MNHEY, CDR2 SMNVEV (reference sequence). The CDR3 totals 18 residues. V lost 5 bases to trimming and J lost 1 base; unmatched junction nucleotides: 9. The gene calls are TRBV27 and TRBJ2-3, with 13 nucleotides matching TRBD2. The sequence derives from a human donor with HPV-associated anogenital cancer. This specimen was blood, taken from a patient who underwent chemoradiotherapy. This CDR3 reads CASSPLAGGLRGTDTQYF. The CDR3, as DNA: TGTGCCAGCAGTCCACTAGCGGGGGGGCTTCGGGGCACAGATACGCAGTATTTT.